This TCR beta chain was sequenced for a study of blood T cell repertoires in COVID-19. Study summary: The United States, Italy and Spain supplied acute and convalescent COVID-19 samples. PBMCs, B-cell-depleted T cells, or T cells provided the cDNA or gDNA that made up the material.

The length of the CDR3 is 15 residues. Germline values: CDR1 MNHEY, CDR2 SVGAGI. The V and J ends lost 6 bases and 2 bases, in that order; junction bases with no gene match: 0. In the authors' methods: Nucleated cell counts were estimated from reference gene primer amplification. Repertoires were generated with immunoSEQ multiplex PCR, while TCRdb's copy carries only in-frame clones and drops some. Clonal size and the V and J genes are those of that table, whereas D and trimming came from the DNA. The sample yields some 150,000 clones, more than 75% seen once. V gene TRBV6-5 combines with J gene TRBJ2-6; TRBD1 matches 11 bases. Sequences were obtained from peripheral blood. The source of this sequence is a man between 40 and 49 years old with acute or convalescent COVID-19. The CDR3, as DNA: TGTGCCAGCAGGGGACAGGGGGCTGGGGCCAACGTCCTGACTTTC. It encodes CASRGQGAGANVLTF.